The clone carrying this TCR beta chain appeared many times. The germline V gene encodes CDR1 SQVTM and CDR2 ANQGSEA. The CDR3 length is 11 residues. Trimming stripped 6 bases from V and 1 base from J, with 6 bases between. Synthesis of cDNA was carried out by template-switch 5'RACE. The reaction used 10-nucleotide random UMIs. Over 160 million TCR-beta sequences, together covering 15-18 subjects, were produced by every individual sequencing run that was carried out. MiXCR was run by TCRdb on the 5' RACE reads, yielding one entry per CDR3 protein. The sample records about 120,000 distinct CDR3 sequences, about 3.2% being singletons. The sample belongs to a study of neurological immune-mediated disorders. The study built unsorted libraries from 2 million PBMCs kept at -80 C.

The rearrangement joins TRBV29-1 to TRBJ1-1; D unresolved. This sequence originates from a woman aged 25 to 45 with multiple sclerosis. The sequenced material came from PBMCs. CDR3 nucleotide sequence: TGCAGCGTGCCGTCGAACACTGAAGCTTTCTTT. Protein product: CSVPSNTEAFF.